This passage covers 28 T cell receptor beta chains from one sample sequenced in a study of cytomegalovirus exposure and HLA in healthy donors. The PCR made use of 60 Vbeta and 13 Jbeta primers. Generated by immunoSEQ multiplex PCR, the TCRdb table keeps only in-frame clones and is missing some. The sample has approximately 170,000 clones; around three quarters are singletons. Specimen: PBMCs. These receptors were taken from a woman in her forties or fifties in good health and CMV-seronegative.

The sample holds a few counts of this clone. The chain employs TRBV2 and TRBJ1-2; D ambiguous. Germline CDR1 and CDR2: SNHLY and FYNNEI. The CDR3 is made up of 12 amino acids. V was pared by 7 bases and J by 4 bases, with 10 bases between. DNA for the CDR3: TGTGCCAGCACCACGGGTGGCTATGGCTACACCTTC. The encoded protein is CASTTGGYGYTF.

V usage is TRBV7-9 and J usage is TRBJ1-2, with D unresolved. Germline V gene sequence: CDR1 SEHNR, CDR2 FQNEAQ (reference sequence). The CDR3 is made up of 14 amino acids. Between the trimmed V and J ends, which lost 5 bases and 0 bases, there was a span of 10 bases. Written as DNA, the CDR3 is TGTGCCAGCAGCCTCGACTCAACTAACTATGGCTACACCTTC. Amino acid sequence: CASSLDSTNYGYTF.

The V and J genes are TRBV6-5 and TRBJ2-7, with 8 nucleotides matching TRBD2. With 5 bases clipped from V and 2 bases from J, the junction kept 8 bases outside the gene matches. CDR3 length equals 15 residues. CDR1 and CDR2 from the germline V gene are MNHEY and SVGAGI. Written as DNA, the CDR3 is TGTGCCAGCAGTACCCGGGAGGGGGGTCCCTACGAGCAGTACTTC. Its protein is CASSTREGGPYEQYF.

The chain has TRBV2 and TRBJ2-2, with D unresolved. This CDR3 is 14 amino acids long. Per the germline V gene, CDR1 is SNHLY and CDR2 is FYNNEI. The ends were cut back, 7 bases at V and 0 bases at J, with 9 bases in the middle. The CDR3 coding sequence is TGTGCCAGCAAGGAGAACGCGAACACCGGGGAGCTGTTTTTT. Translation: CASKENANTGELFF.

About this clone: Other DNA variants within this sample encode the same CDR3. The V call is TRBV19, the J call TRBJ2-1; D uncertain. V was trimmed by 6 bases and J by 3 bases, leaving 6 bases between them. Germline-derived CDR1 and CDR2 are LNHDA and SQIVND (reference sequence). This CDR3 spans 12 amino acids. The CDR3 reads CASRGSYNEQFF. CDR3 DNA: TGTGCCAGTAGGGGCAGCTACAATGAGCAGTTCTTC. The full variable domain, its missing parts supplied by reference TRBV19 and TRBJ2-1, is DGGITQSPKYLFRKEGQNVTLSCEQNLNHDAMYWYRQDPGQGLRLIYYSQIVNDFQKGDIAEGYSVSREKKESFPLTVTSAQKNPTAFYLCASRGSYNEQFFGPGTRLTVL.

This chain joins TRBV9 and TRBJ2-1; the match to TRBD2 covers 8 bases. Germline V gives CDR1 SGDLS, CDR2 YYNGEE. V gave up 4 bases and J gave up 1 base; unmatched junction bases: 10. This CDR3 comprises 17 residues. The CDR3 loop is CASSPQPGLGSYNEQFF. The DNA for the CDR3 is TGTGCCAGCAGCCCCCAGCCGGGACTAGGTTCCTACAATGAGCAGTTCTTC. The variable domain in full, completed from reference TRBV9 and TRBJ2-1, reads DSGVTQTPKHLITATGQRVTLRCSPRSGDLSVYWYQQSLDQGLQFLIQYYNGEERAKGNILERFSAQQFPDLHSELNLSSLELGDSALYFCASSPQPGLGSYNEQFFGPGTRLTVL.

The rearrangement joins TRBV7-8 to TRBJ1-2, with a weak D call TRBD1 (5 bases). The CDR3 loop spans 13 amino acids. The V end lost 0 bases, the J end lost 8 bases, and 10 bases lay between the germline ends. CDR1 and CDR2 (germline): SGHVS, FQNEAQ. The CDR3 DNA sequence: TGTGCCAGCAGCTTAGCGGCAGGGAACGGCTACACCTTC. Encoded protein: CASSLAAGNGYTF. Filled out from reference TRBV7-8 and TRBJ1-2, the complete variable domain reads GAGVSQSPRYKVAKRGQDVALRCDPISGHVSLFWYQQALGQGPEFLTYFQNEAQLDKSGLPSDRFFAERPEGSVSTLKIQRTQQEDSAVYLCASSLAAGNGYTFGSGTRLTVV.

The chain uses TRBV9 and TRBJ2-1; 8 bases agree with TRBD1. CDR3 size: 18 residues. Germline CDR1 is SGDLS and CDR2 is YYNGEE. V was clipped by 0 bases and J by 0 bases; unmatched bases: 8. CDR3 loop: CASSVAFTGGSSYNEQFF. The CDR3 nucleotides are TGTGCCAGCAGCGTAGCTTTTACAGGGGGGAGCTCCTACAATGAGCAGTTCTTC.

This clone was seen more than once but under ten times. The chain carries TRBV30 and TRBJ1-3; D ambiguous. Trimming stripped 2 bases from V and 3 bases from J, with 11 bases between. Per the germline V gene, CDR1 is GTSNPN and CDR2 is SVGIG (reference sequence). The CDR3 consists of 14 residues. The CDR3 DNA sequence: TGTGCCTGGAGTAGGAGCGGCAATGGAAACACCATATATTTT. Protein sequence: CAWSRSGNGNTIYF.

This chain uses TRBV28 with TRBJ1-5; 7 nucleotides line up with TRBD1. Germline V gene lookup returns CDR1 MDHEN and CDR2 SYDVKM. The CDR3 extends over 13 amino acids. Losses at the gene ends were 6 bases for V and 7 bases for J; bases not matched to a gene: 6. The CDR3 protein is CASRQGTHQPQHF. CDR3 coding DNA: TGTGCCAGCAGACAGGGGACCCACCAGCCCCAGCATTTT.

The gene calls are TRBV6-5 and TRBJ2-7; TRBD2 matches 7 bases. Trimming removed 2 bases from V and 3 bases from J; junction bases left unmatched: 4. Germline loops: CDR1 MNHEY, CDR2 SVGAGI. The CDR3 is 14 amino acids. The CDR3 sequence: CASSYREGSYEQYF. The CDR3 DNA reads TGTGCCAGCAGTTACAGGGAGGGGAGCTACGAGCAGTACTTC.

The rearrangement links TRBV4-3 to TRBJ2-2; TRBD1 matches at 8 bases. Losses at the gene ends were 3 bases for V and 5 bases for J; bases not matched to a gene: 5. The CDR3 is 15 amino acids. The germline V gene encodes CDR1 LGHNA and CDR2 YSLEER. CDR3 sequence (DNA): TGCGCCAGCAGCCATAGACAGGGGACGACCGGGGAGCTGTTTTTT. Amino acids: CASSHRQGTTGELFF.

The chain employs TRBV7-9 and TRBJ1-2; 9 bases agree with TRBD1. This CDR3 is built from 16 residues. Trimming took 5 bases from V and 2 from J; bases not matched to a gene: 9. Germline CDR1 is SEHNR and CDR2 is FQNEAQ (reference sequence). The CDR3 nucleotides read TGTGCCAGCAGCCCGCGTTCGACAGGGGGGAACTATGGCTACACCTTC. Translated: CASSPRSTGGNYGYTF.

This clone was detected only once. This rearrangement joins TRBV2 to TRBJ2-7; a possible D gene is TRBD1 (5 bases). The germline V and J ends were trimmed by 6 bases and 3 bases, with 15 bases remaining between them. This CDR3 contains 14 residues. CDR1 is SNHLY, CDR2 FYNNEI, per germline. DNA of the CDR3: TGTGCCAGCAGGACACGTGGACAAGGCTACGAGCAGTACTTC. Its protein product is CASRTRGQGYEQYF.

The chain carries TRBV5-1 and TRBJ1-3; weak D call: TRBD1 (5 bases). CDR3 length equals 17 residues. Germline CDR1 and CDR2: SGHRS and YFSETQ. Trimming removed 4 bases at V and 4 bases at J, with 21 bases between. This chain's CDR3 is CASSATARIIAGNTIYF. The CDR3, as DNA: TGCGCCAGCAGCGCGACAGCGAGGATCATCGCCGGAAACACCATATATTTT.

The rearrangement joins TRBV2 to TRBJ1-2, with TRBD1 as a possible D gene (5 bases). Germline CDR1 reads SNHLY; CDR2 reads FYNNEI. The CDR3 totals 15 residues. The ends were cut back, 3 bases at V and 4 bases at J, with 15 bases in the middle. CDR3 in DNA: TGTGCCAGCAGTGAGGGGCAGGGTAGATTCTATGGCTACACCTTC. As protein: CASSEGQGRFYGYTF. Full variable domain (remainder filled in from reference TRBV2 and TRBJ1-2): EPEVTQTPSHQVTQMGQEVILRCVPISNHLYFYWYRQILGQKVEFLVSFYNNEISEKSEIFDDQFSVERPDGSNFTLKIRSTKLEDSAMYFCASSEGQGRFYGYTFGSGTRLTVV.

V is TRBV6-1 and J is TRBJ1-5; D call uncertain. This CDR3 is built from 14 residues. Trimming stripped 2 bases from V and 6 bases from J, with 11 bases between. The germline V gene has CDR1 MNHNS and CDR2 SASEGT. This chain's CDR3 is CASSEFGNSQPQHF. The CDR3 nucleotides are TGTGCCAGCAGTGAATTTGGCAACAGTCAGCCCCAGCATTTT.

The chain carries TRBV28 and TRBJ1-1; tentatively, D is TRBD1 (6 bases). Between the trimmed V and J ends, which lost 5 bases and 5 bases, there was a span of 15 bases. Germline V lookup: CDR1 MDHEN, CDR2 SYDVKM. This CDR3 spans 14 amino acids. CDR3 coding DNA: TGTGCCAGCAGTCCGGGACACTCGGGGACTGAAGCTTTCTTT. Translation gives CASSPGHSGTEAFF.

The rearrangement joins TRBV11-3 to TRBJ2-3, with D maybe TRBD2 (6 bases). Trimming shortened V by 5 bases and J by 4 bases, and 13 bases separated the two germline ends. The CDR3 is 14 amino acids. Per the germline V gene, CDR1 is SGHNT and CDR2 is YENEEA. Here the CDR3 reads CASSLGGGSDTQYF. CDR3 DNA: TGTGCCAGCAGCCTGGGTGGAGGGTCAGATACGCAGTATTTT.

The chain uses TRBV27 and TRBJ2-7; D perhaps matches TRBD2 (5 bases). This CDR3 is built from 14 residues. CDR1 and CDR2 from the germline V gene are MNHEY and SMNVEV (reference sequence). V lost 5 bases, J lost 0 bases, and 11 bases lay in between. The CDR3 reads CASSPGLHSYEQYF. The CDR3 nucleotides read TGTGCCAGCAGTCCCGGACTCCACTCCTACGAGCAGTACTTC.

This chain connects TRBV4-3 to TRBJ2-2, with D unresolved. Germline CDR1 and CDR2: LGHNA and YSLEER. V lost 0 bases and J lost 1, with 3 bases in between. There are 14 residues in the CDR3. Written as DNA, the CDR3 is TGCGCCAGCAGCCAAGACATGAACACCGGGGAGCTGTTTTTT. Residues: CASSQDMNTGELFF.

There are a few counts of this clone. The CDR3 spells CASSLATGQGAQPQHF. CDR3 in DNA: TGTGCCAGCAGCTTAGCGACGGGGCAGGGGGCCCAGCCCCAGCATTTT. The chain joins TRBV7-8 to TRBJ1-5, with TRBD1 identical over 8 bases. From germline, CDR1 is SGHVS and CDR2 FQNEAQ. The CDR3 has 16 amino acids. Trimming removed 0 bases from V and 7 bases from J; junction bases left unmatched: 8. The full variable domain, its missing parts supplied by reference TRBV7-8 and TRBJ1-5, is GAGVSQSPRYKVAKRGQDVALRCDPISGHVSLFWYQQALGQGPEFLTYFQNEAQLDKSGLPSDRFFAERPEGSVSTLKIQRTQQEDSAVYLCASSLATGQGAQPQHFGDGTRLSIL.

This sequence joins TRBV5-5 and TRBJ2-7; the match to TRBD1 covers 9 bases. The CDR3 sequence is 16 residues long. CDR1 and CDR2 (germline): SGHKS, YYEKEE (reference sequence). After removal of 4 bases from V and 3 bases from J, the junction contained 11 bases not matched to a gene. CDR3 bases: TGTGCCAGCAGCCGTGACCCGGGACAGGGTCTCTACGAGCAGTACTTC. This translates into CASSRDPGQGLYEQYF.

This chain uses TRBV7-2 with TRBJ2-2; D remains ambiguous. Looked up from germline, CDR1 is SGHTA and CDR2 is FQGNSA. This CDR3 contains 18 residues. Trimming took 3 bases from V and 1 from J, leaving 18 bases between them. The CDR3 region is CASSLILGQPGNTGELFF. CDR3 in DNA: TGTGCCAGCAGCTTGATCCTCGGTCAGCCGGGGAACACCGGGGAGCTGTTTTTT. Based on the CDR3 plus reference TRBV7-2 and TRBJ2-2, the full variable domain is GAGVSQSPSNKVTEKGKDVELRCDPISGHTALYWYRQSLGQGLEFLIYFQGNSAPDKSGLPSDRFSAERTGGSVSTLTIQRTQQEDSAVYLCASSLILGQPGNTGELFFGEGSRLTVL.

The rearrangement uses TRBV7-9 and TRBJ1-4; unclear D gene. The germline CDR1 and CDR2 sequences are SEHNR and FQNEAQ (reference sequence). CDR3 length: 13 amino acids. Trimming removed 5 bases from V and 7 bases from J, with 11 bases in between. The CDR3 coding sequence is TGTGCCAGCAGCACCAACCCGGGTGAAAAACTGTTTTTT. Protein: CASSTNPGEKLFF.

The chain links TRBV2 to TRBJ2-2; a weak D match, TRBD1 (6 bases). This CDR3 is 16 amino acids long. The germline V gene has CDR1 SNHLY and CDR2 FYNNEI. The ends were cut back, 6 bases at V and 1 base at J, with 15 bases in the middle. CDR3: CASREQGRRNTGELFF. In nucleotides, the CDR3 is TGTGCCAGCAGAGAACAGGGTAGGAGGAACACCGGGGAGCTGTTTTTT. Full variable domain (missing parts from reference TRBV2 and TRBJ2-2): EPEVTQTPSHQVTQMGQEVILRCVPISNHLYFYWYRQILGQKVEFLVSFYNNEISEKSEIFDDQFSVERPDGSNFTLKIRSTKLEDSAMYFCASREQGRRNTGELFFGEGSRLTVL.

The V call is TRBV9, the J call TRBJ1-5, with TRBD1 matching 9 bases. Germline trimming cut 0 bases from V and 6 bases from J; bases unmatched to any gene: 4. This CDR3 region has 15 residues. Looked up from germline, CDR1 is SGDLS and CDR2 is YYNGEE. The CDR3 DNA reads TGTGCCAGCAGCGTAGGGGACAGGGCCGCTCAGCCCCAGCATTTT. Translating it yields CASSVGDRAAQPQHF.

This clone was observed once. The chain couples TRBV27 to TRBJ2-1; D possibly corresponds to TRBD2 (6 bases). V was trimmed by 2 bases and J by 6 bases, leaving 17 bases between them. Germline-derived CDR1 and CDR2 are MNHEY and SMNVEV (reference sequence). The CDR3 runs to 16 residues. CDR3 DNA: TGTGCCAGCAGTTTACCACTGGGGCGGGGCCTCAATGAGCAGTTCTTC. Translating gives CASSLPLGRGLNEQFF.